The rows below give T cell receptor beta chains drawn from one sample of a study of cytomegalovirus exposure and HLA in healthy donors. Sequencing was performed with immunoSEQ multiplex PCR; in TCRdb, only in-frame clones are kept and a portion is missing. This sample's clone table lists about 46,000 clones. Sequencing was done on a sample of PBMCs. These receptors all come from a woman aged 40 to 55 in good health and CMV-seronegative. Each CDR3 is given with its conserved first and last residue.

V gene: TRBV7-2; J gene: TRBJ2-2; CDR3 protein: CASSLAKSAGELFF
V gene: TRBV6-6; J gene: TRBJ2-7; CDR3 protein: CASSYSSRGPGYEQYF
V gene: TRBV5-1; J gene: TRBJ1-2; CDR3 protein: CASSSGQGPPNYGYTF
V gene: TRBV27; J gene: TRBJ1-5; CDR3 protein: CASSPRLNQPQHF
V gene: TRBV6-1; J gene: TRBJ1-2; CDR3 protein: CASSEPTGSPNYGYTF
V gene: TRBV28; J gene: TRBJ2-7; CDR3 protein: CAHTSGGSYEQYF
V gene: TRBV5-5; J gene: TRBJ2-7; CDR3 protein: CASRLSTSGTPYEQYF
V gene: TRBV7-3; J gene: TRBJ2-5; CDR3 protein: CASSLTPTVGETQYF
V gene: TRBV4-3; J gene: TRBJ2-1; CDR3 protein: CASSQGRGPTLYNEQFF
V gene: TRBV2; J gene: TRBJ1-5; CDR3 protein: CASNVWTGAAQPQHF
V gene: TRBV7-2; J gene: TRBJ2-1; CDR3 protein: CASSSRRLAGLRDEQFF
V gene: TRBV30; J gene: TRBJ2-7; CDR3 protein: CAWSVSYYEQYF
V gene: TRBV18; J gene: TRBJ2-7; CDR3 protein: CASSPNTGHEQYF
V gene: TRBV5-6; J gene: TRBJ2-7; CDR3 protein: CASSLGGDRYYEQYF
V gene: TRBV2; J gene: TRBJ2-7; CDR3 protein: CASIRLAGGYEQYF
V gene: TRBV7-2; J gene: TRBJ2-3; CDR3 protein: CASSFDGRPGTDTQYF
V gene: TRBV19; J gene: TRBJ1-5; CDR3 protein: CASRALEFSNQPQHF
V gene: TRBV28; J gene: TRBJ2-3; CDR3 protein: CASSLFPTGGPTDTQYF
V gene: TRBV27; J gene: TRBJ1-4; CDR3 protein: CASSLSRVNEKLFF
V gene: TRBV5-1; J gene: TRBJ2-7; CDR3 protein: CASSRLAGSPGEQYF
V gene: TRBV9; J gene: TRBJ2-7; CDR3 protein: CASSVAQGTYEQYF
V gene: TRBV7-3; J gene: TRBJ2-1; CDR3 protein: CASSPRQGSSYNEQFF
V gene: TRBV15; J gene: -; CDR3 protein: CATSRDAGGKSYEQYF
V gene: TRBV6-5; J gene: TRBJ2-1; CDR3 protein: CASRPGTHDNEQFF
V gene: TRBV5-8; J gene: TRBJ2-5; CDR3 protein: CASSSLSLGGQETQYF
V gene: TRBV18; J gene: TRBJ2-5; CDR3 protein: CASSPGGQETQYF
V gene: TRBV7-3; J gene: TRBJ2-3; CDR3 protein: CASRTGSGSTSTDTQYF
V gene: TRBV6-6; J gene: TRBJ2-7; CDR3 protein: CASHVTGVSAYEQYF
V gene: TRBV6-5; J gene: TRBJ1-2; CDR3 protein: CASSYSSNYGYTF